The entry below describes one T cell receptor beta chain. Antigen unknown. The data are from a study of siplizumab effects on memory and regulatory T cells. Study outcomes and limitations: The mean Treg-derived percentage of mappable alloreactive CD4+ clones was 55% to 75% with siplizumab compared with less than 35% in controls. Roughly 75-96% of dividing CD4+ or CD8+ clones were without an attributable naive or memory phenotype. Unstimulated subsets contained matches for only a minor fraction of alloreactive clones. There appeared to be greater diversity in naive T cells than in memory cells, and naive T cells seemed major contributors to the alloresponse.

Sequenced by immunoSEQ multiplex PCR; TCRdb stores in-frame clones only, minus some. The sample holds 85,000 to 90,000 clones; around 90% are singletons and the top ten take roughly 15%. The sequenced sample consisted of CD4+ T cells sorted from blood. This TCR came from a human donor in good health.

The CDR3 DNA follows: TGTGCCAGCTCAGGCCGGTATCCTAGCTCCTACGAGCAGTACTTC. Translating it yields CASSGRYPSSYEQYF. This chain links TRBV18 with TRBJ2-7; D is uncertain. Germline V CDR1 and CDR2: KGHSH, LQKENI. The V gene lost 5 bases and the J gene lost 0 bases, with 14 bases spanning the gap. The CDR3 loop spans 15 amino acids.